A single sample gave rise to the 13 T cell receptor beta chains below, sequenced in a study of radiotherapy plus CTLA-4 blockade in lung cancer. Here immunoSEQ multiplex PCR was the method, and the copy in TCRdb shows in-frame clones only, minus some. Of about 120,000 clones listed, roughly four fifths are singletons. This specimen consisted of peripheral blood, obtained from a patient treated with radiotherapy plus ipilimumab. The source of these receptors is a human donor with non-small cell lung cancer that progressed on radiotherapy plus ipilimumab. Some clones in this sample may be carry-over from other donors' samples.

In this sample, this clone turned up a few times. The genes are TRBV5-1 and TRBJ1-3; the D gene is possibly TRBD1 (5 bases). V lost 1 base to trimming and J lost 1 base, with 9 bases between them. From germline, CDR1 is SGHRS and CDR2 YFSETQ. The CDR3 is 15 amino acids. The CDR3 sequence is CASSLTRTSGNTIYF. CDR3 nucleotides: TGCGCCAGCAGCTTGACCCGGACATCTGGAAACACCATATATTTT. Full variable domain (rest looked up from reference TRBV5-1 and TRBJ1-3): KAGVTQTPRYLIKTRGQQVTLSCSPISGHRSVSWYQQTPGQGLQFLFEYFSETQRNKGNFPGRFSGRQFSNSRSEMNVSTLELGDSALYLCASSLTRTSGNTIYFGEGSWLTVV.

Written as DNA, the CDR3 is TGTGCTAGTGGTTTGCACCTCGTAGGGGACGCGAACACCGGGGAGCTGTTTTTT. Amino acid sequence: CASGLHLVGDANTGELFF. The chain employs TRBV12-5 and TRBJ2-2; D could derive from TRBD1 or TRBD2 (5 bases each). This CDR3 contains 18 residues. The germline gives CDR1 LGHNT, CDR2 FRNRAP. The V end lost 2 bases, the J end lost 0 bases, and 16 bases lay between the germline ends.

This clone has more than one count but fewer than ten. J is TRBJ1-1 and V is TRBV11-1, with D perhaps TRBD1 (5 bases). Germline CDR1 reads SGHAT; CDR2 reads FQDESV (reference sequence). The V end was cut by 3 bases, the J end by 1 base, with 12 bases between. The CDR3 loop spans 15 amino acids. In DNA, the CDR3 is TGTGCCAGCAGCTTTAGTTATCAGGGGAACACTGAAGCTTTCTTT. Translation: CASSFSYQGNTEAFF.

The J gene is TRBJ2-7, the V gene TRBV19, with 7 bases fitting TRBD1. The germline CDR1 and CDR2 sequences are LNHDA and SQIVND (reference sequence). Trimming removed 6 bases from V and 2 bases from J; junction bases left unmatched: 7. The CDR3 has 14 residues. CDR3 DNA sequence: TGTGCCAGTAGCCGAACAGGGGAAGCCTACGAGCAGTACTTC. Amino acid sequence: CASSRTGEAYEQYF.

This clone was counted only a few times. This sequence joins TRBV5-4 and TRBJ1-5; D unclear. V was shortened by 3 bases and J by 5 bases, with 9 bases between the two germline ends. Per germline, CDR1 SGHNT and CDR2 YYREEE (reference sequence). This CDR3 spans 13 amino acids. Written as DNA, the CDR3 is TGTGCCAGCAGCTACGGTGTTGATCAGCCCCAGCATTTT. Protein product: CASSYGVDQPQHF.

The chain couples TRBV7-3 to TRBJ1-1; 7 positions agree with TRBD1. The CDR3 runs to 15 residues. V gave up 0 bases and J gave up 5 bases; unmatched junction bases: 6. Germline loops: CDR1 SGHTA, CDR2 FQGTGA. The CDR3 coding sequence is TGTGCCAGCAGCTTAACAGGGGGCGCGGGGACTGAAGCTTTCTTT. Amino acid sequence: CASSLTGGAGTEAFF.

This clone has more than one count but fewer than ten. This chain links TRBV7-3 with TRBJ2-2; weak D call: TRBD2 (5 bases). V shed 5 bases and J shed 1 base, with 11 bases lying between them. The CDR3 extends over 15 amino acids. From germline, CDR1 is SGHTA and CDR2 FQGTGA. This CDR3 is CASSRLLMNTGELFF. The CDR3 DNA sequence: TGTGCCAGCAGCAGACTACTAATGAACACCGGGGAGCTGTTTTTT.

This clone occurred once. This chain uses TRBV4-1 with TRBJ2-1; D may be TRBD1 (6 bases). Trimming removed 3 bases at V and 4 bases at J, with 13 bases between. In germline, CDR1 is MGHRA, CDR2 YSYEKL. The length of the CDR3 is 15 residues. CDR3 loop: CASSQTRDMYNEQFF. CDR3 bases: TGCGCCAGCAGCCAGACCCGGGACATGTACAATGAGCAGTTCTTC.

J is TRBJ1-5 and V is TRBV6-6; D ambiguous. With 2 bases removed from V and 6 bases from J, the gap between germline ends came to 11 bases. The germline V gene has CDR1 MNHNY and CDR2 SVGAGI (reference sequence). The CDR3 has 14 amino acids. DNA of the CDR3: TGTGCCAGCAGTTACGGTAGCGAGGGTCAGCCCCAGCATTTT. This encodes CASSYGSEGQPQHF.

This chain connects TRBV30 to TRBJ2-1, with 9 nucleotides matching TRBD2. The CDR3 is made up of 13 amino acids. Per the germline V gene, CDR1 is GTSNPN and CDR2 is SVGIG (reference sequence). J lost 5 bases, V lost 4 bases, and 3 bases had no gene match. This CDR3 reads CAWIGGGDNEQFF. The CDR3 DNA sequence: TGTGCCTGGATCGGCGGGGGGGACAATGAGCAGTTCTTC.

The CDR3 loop is CASSLDPNRGDTQYF. CDR3 in DNA: TGTGCCAGCAGCTTAGATCCCAACCGAGGAGATACGCAGTATTTT. The rearrangement uses TRBV7-2 and TRBJ2-3; no clear D gene. The germline V gene encodes CDR1 SGHTA and CDR2 FQGNSA. Trimming took 1 base from V and 5 from J, leaving 13 bases between them. The CDR3 length is 15 residues.

The chain combines TRBV4-1 with TRBJ2-1, with a possible D match to TRBD1 (6 bases). CDR1 is MGHRA, CDR2 YSYEKL, per germline. The CDR3 has 15 residues. V shed 0 bases and J shed 4 bases, with 10 bases lying between them. The CDR3 sequence is CASSQDFTGYNEQFF. The CDR3 nucleotides are TGCGCCAGCAGCCAAGACTTTACAGGGTACAATGAGCAGTTCTTC.

The CDR3 loop reads CASSSPSGALDTQYF. The CDR3 DNA reads TGTGCCAGCAGCTCGCCTAGCGGGGCTTTAGATACGCAGTATTTT. This chain joins TRBV5-4 and TRBJ2-3, with 9 bases aligning to TRBD2. Germline loops: CDR1 SGHNT, CDR2 YYREEE (reference sequence). J gave up 5 bases and V 3 bases, and 7 bases lay outside the gene matches. The CDR3 spans 15 residues.